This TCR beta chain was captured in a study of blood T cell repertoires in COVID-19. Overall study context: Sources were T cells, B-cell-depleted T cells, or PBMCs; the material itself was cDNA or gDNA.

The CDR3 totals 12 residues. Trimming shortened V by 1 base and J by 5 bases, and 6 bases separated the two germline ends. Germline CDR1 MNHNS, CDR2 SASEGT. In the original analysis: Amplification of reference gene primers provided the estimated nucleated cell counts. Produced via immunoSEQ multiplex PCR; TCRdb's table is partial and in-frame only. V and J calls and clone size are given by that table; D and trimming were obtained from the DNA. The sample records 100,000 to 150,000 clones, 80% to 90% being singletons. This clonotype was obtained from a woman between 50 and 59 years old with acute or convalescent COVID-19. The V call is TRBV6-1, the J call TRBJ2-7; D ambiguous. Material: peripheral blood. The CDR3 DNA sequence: TGTGCCAGCAGTGAAGTAGCCAACGAGCAGTACTTC. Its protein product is CASSEVANEQYF.